Sequencing of this T cell receptor (beta chain) was carried out in a study of siplizumab effects on memory and regulatory T cells. Study-wide findings and caveats: Proliferating Tregs in siplizumab cultures were never verified as suppressive. Mappable alloreactive CD4+ clones came from Treg cells roughly 65% of the time on average with siplizumab, against around 25% in controls.

With 4 bases removed from V and 4 bases from J, the gap between germline ends came to 18 bases. There are 16 residues in the CDR3. Germline CDR1 and CDR2: SGHTA and FQGTGA. Assay used: immunoSEQ multiplex PCR; TCRdb lists only in-frame clones, some missing. The sample has around 100,000 clones; about 90% are singletons. On this clone itself: The antigen is not known.

This sequence joins TRBV7-3 and TRBJ2-3; D is perhaps TRBD2 (6 bases). This TCR came from a human donor in good health. Sequenced input: CD4+ T cells sorted from blood. In DNA form, the CDR3 reads TGTGCCAGCAGCTCCCCCGGATGGGGGGAGCCAGATACGCAGTATTTT. Protein: CASSSPGWGEPDTQYF.